This TCR beta chain was recovered during a study of shared clonotypes between healthy human individuals. Investigators divided CD4+ cells into CD45RA+ naive and CD45RA-negative memory subsets. A remark on this clone: Its antigen is undetermined.

General study results and limits: The donor pool, a small one, limited the genetic and exposure-history diversity represented. Sampling was confined to blood; repertoires within tissues likely differ.

The authors loaded roughly 200 ng DNA, 25,000 to 30,000 T cell genomes, into sorted-subset replicate PCRs. The assay was immunoSEQ multiplex PCR, and TCRdb's table has in-frame clones only and misses some. The repertoire has some 2,100,000 clones, under 97% of them found once; the top ten carry approximately 0.13%. Trimming took off 0 bases at V and 2 bases at J, with 17 bases between the two ends. CDR3 size: 18 residues. What was sequenced was naive CD4+ T cells sorted from blood. As for subset: CD45RA+ positively selected. The rearrangement joins TRBV23-1 to TRBJ1-5; unclear D gene. TRBV23-1 is labeled an ORF, and its function is uncertain. The source is a man aged 18-30 years in good health. CDR3 protein: CASSQSISTRWGNQPQHF. In DNA form, the CDR3 reads TGCGCCAGCAGTCAATCAATATCGACCCGGTGGGGCAATCAGCCCCAGCATTTT.